The 2 T cell receptor beta chains below were found in one sample sequenced in a study of cytomegalovirus exposure and HLA in healthy donors. Sequencing was performed with immunoSEQ multiplex PCR; in TCRdb, only in-frame clones are kept and a portion is missing. The repertoire has 280,000 or so clones, approximately 87% of them found once; the top ten carry over 0.85%. Source material: PBMCs. These receptors were collected from a young woman in good health and CMV-seronegative.

This rearrangement joins TRBV7-9 to TRBJ1-3, with D tentatively TRBD1 (6 bases). CDR1 is SEHNR, CDR2 FQNEAQ, per germline (reference sequence). This CDR3 has 16 amino acids. Trimming removed 0 bases at V and 0 bases at J, with 9 bases between. The CDR3 nucleotides read TGTGCCAGCAGCTTAGCGGTGGGGGCCTCTGGAAACACCATATATTTT. This translates into CASSLAVGASGNTIYF.

This clone was recorded only once. One junction end does not reproduce the germline sequence, and a read error may be involved. The rearrangement uses TRBV6-5 and TRBJ2-1; D unresolved. CDR3 length: 12 amino acids. Germline V lookup: CDR1 MNHEY, CDR2 SVGAGI. The CDR3 DNA follows: TGTGCCAGCAGTTACGAACTACGCGGTTTAATCTTC. It is translated as CASSYELRGLIF.